One sample yielded the 17 T cell receptor beta chains listed below, sequenced in a study of regulatory T cells in long-lasting Graves disease. Library construction for TCR beta used iRepertoire HTBI primers and Arm-PCR of CDR3 regions. TCRdb ran MiXCR on the multiplex PCR reads and lists one entry per CDR3 protein. Among 550,000 or so distinct CDR3 sequences listed, 12% were seen once. As for time point: newly diagnosed GD, antithyroid drugs for less than 3 months. From RNA extracted from PBMCs, the TCR library was made. In addition, the sample was reused for a study of T cells in Graves' hyperthyroidism and ophthalmopathy.

Sequencing was performed on peripheral blood mononuclear cells (PBMCs), taken at new diagnosis, from a patient treated with antithyroid drugs. The receptors derive from a woman aged 30 to 39 with Graves disease.

The table lists this clonotype with a few counts. This chain uses TRBV20-1 with TRBJ1-5, with no clear D. Germline lookup yields CDR1 DFQATT and CDR2 SNEGSKA (reference sequence). CDR3 length equals 15 residues. Trimming left V 0 bases short and J 5 bases short, with 14 bases between. Written as DNA, the CDR3 is TGCAGTGCTAGAGATCGTCGGAGGTCAGATCAGCCCCAGCATTTT. Residues: CSARDRRRSDQPQHF.

This clonotype came up many times. The V gene is TRBV7-2, the J gene TRBJ1-2, with TRBD1 as a possible D gene (6 bases). V was cut by 5 bases and J by 4 bases, with 14 bases left in between. The germline CDR1 and CDR2 sequences are SGHTA and FQGNSA. This CDR3 has 14 residues. The CDR3 is CASSPSRGGYGYTF. Written as DNA, the CDR3 is TGTGCCAGCAGCCCCTCTAGGGGGGGCTATGGCTACACCTTC.

This sequence joins TRBV25-1 and TRBJ2-1, with 7 positions matching TRBD2. The CDR3 is 12 amino acids. The J segment lost 12 bases and the V segment lost 4 bases, leaving 6 bases of the junction unmatched. Germline V gene data show CDR1 as MGHDK and CDR2 as SYGVNS. This CDR3 reads CASSASGLGQFF. The CDR3 DNA sequence: TGTGCCAGCAGTGCGTCAGGACTAGGGCAGTTCTTC.

V usage is TRBV14 and J usage is TRBJ2-1; TRBD2 is a possible D gene (6 bases). Germline loops: CDR1 SGHDN, CDR2 FVKESK. V lost 4 bases and J 9 bases, leaving 19 bases between the germline ends. The CDR3 contains 15 residues. CDR3 nucleotide sequence: TGTGCCAGCAGCCGAGGCGGGACTCGGCGCGGTGAGCAGTTCTTC. Residues: CASSRGGTRRGEQFF.

This clonotype was recorded many times. This chain connects TRBV27 to TRBJ2-2; D remains unclear. Trimming left V 0 bases short and J 7 bases short, with 9 bases between. CDR1 and CDR2 from the germline V gene are MNHEY and SMNVEV (reference sequence). The CDR3 has 14 amino acids. The CDR3 DNA reads as TGTGCCAGCAGTTTATCTGGTAGTTTCGGGGAGCTGTTTTTT. It yields the protein CASSLSGSFGELFF.

The chain has TRBV7-2 and TRBJ2-3; 8 nucleotides agree with TRBD2. V gave up 6 bases and J gave up 2 bases; unmatched junction bases: 4. This CDR3 contains 14 residues. Germline V lookup: CDR1 SGHTA, CDR2 FQGNSA. The CDR3 sequence is CASSRGLVTDTQYF. The CDR3 DNA reads TGTGCCAGCAGTCGGGGACTAGTCACAGATACGCAGTATTTT.

This clonotype was detected ten times or more. The chain joins TRBV19 to TRBJ1-5; a weak D match, TRBD1 (6 bases). The CDR3 has 13 amino acids. CDR1 is LNHDA and CDR2 is SQIVND in the germline V gene (reference sequence). The germline V and J ends were trimmed by 9 bases and 5 bases, with 14 bases remaining between them. The DNA for the CDR3 is TGTGCCAGCTCAGGGGAACCGCATCAGCCCCAGCATTTT. It codes for CASSGEPHQPQHF.

The sample holds many counts of this clonotype. This chain joins TRBV12-3 or TRBV12-4 and TRBJ1-5; D is undetermined. The CDR3 has 13 residues. V was cut by 6 bases and J by 1 base, with 7 bases left in between. DNA of the CDR3: TGTGCCAGCAGCTTTCGAAGCAATCAGCCCCAGCATTTT. It translates to CASSFRSNQPQHF.

This clonotype was counted only a few times. J is TRBJ2-3 and V is TRBV7-2; unclear D gene. This CDR3 contains 16 residues. Germline values: CDR1 SGHTA, CDR2 FQGNSA. Trimming pared 7 bases from V and 1 base from J, leaving 18 bases between. Here the CDR3 DNA reads TGTGCCAGCATCAGCGAACCGGGTTGGGGCACAGATACGCAGTATTTT. Residues: CASISEPGWGTDTQYF.

This clonotype was counted ten times or more. V and J are TRBV6-1 and TRBJ1-1; no clear D gene. V lost 10 bases, J lost 1 base, and 10 bases lay in between. Germline V gene data show CDR1 as MNHNS and CDR2 as SASEGT. CDR3 length equals 12 residues. The CDR3: CATRRRNTEAFF. The CDR3 bases are TGTGCCACCAGAAGACGGAACACTGAAGCTTTCTTT.

This clonotype was seen at least ten times. The rearrangement uses TRBV10-3 and TRBJ1-1; D unclear. Germline CDR1 and CDR2: ENHRY and SYGVKD. The ends were cut back, 0 bases at V and 0 bases at J, with 17 bases in the middle. CDR3 size: 18 residues. CDR3 sequence (DNA): TGTGCCATCAGTGAGTCGATTAGGGCAGCGAAACTGAACACTGAAGCTTTCTTT. It yields the protein CAISESIRAAKLNTEAFF.

This clonotype was picked up many times. The chain couples TRBV28 to TRBJ2-7, with 16 positions matching TRBD2. CDR3 length equals 18 residues. CDR1 is MDHEN, CDR2 SYDVKM, per germline. J lost 3 bases, V lost 7 bases, and 12 bases had no gene match. This CDR3 reads CASTPGLAGGRRDYEQYF. The CDR3 bases are TGTGCCAGCACACCGGGACTAGCGGGAGGGAGAAGGGACTACGAGCAGTACTTC.

This clonotype was detected ten times or more. The chain recombines TRBV5-1 with TRBJ2-5; D remains ambiguous. The germline V gene has CDR1 SGHRS and CDR2 YFSETQ. V was cut by 0 bases and J by 1 base, with 10 bases left in between. CDR3 length equals 15 residues. The CDR3 is CASSLDVGSQETQYF. CDR3 in DNA: TGCGCCAGCAGCTTGGATGTGGGGTCCCAAGAGACCCAGTACTTC. Looking up the rest from reference TRBV5-1 and TRBJ2-5 gives the full variable domain: KAGVTQTPRYLIKTRGQQVTLSCSPISGHRSVSWYQQTPGQGLQFLFEYFSETQRNKGNFPGRFSGRQFSNSRSEMNVSTLELGDSALYLCASSLDVGSQETQYFGPGTRLLVL.

Regarding this clonotype: With a much larger clone just one base away, this may be a read error. The V gene is TRBV15, the J gene TRBJ2-1, with TRBD1 matching 10 bases. CDR1 LNHNV and CDR2 YYDKDF come from the germline V gene (reference sequence). The CDR3 spans 16 residues. CDR3 bases: TGTGCCACCAGCAGGTTGACCGGGACAGGGGACAATGGGCAGTTCTTC. Translation gives CATSRLTGTGDNGQFF.

This clonotype appeared many times. V is TRBV28 and J is TRBJ2-7; maybe TRBD2 (6 bases). The CDR3 contains 13 residues. Germline values: CDR1 MDHEN, CDR2 SYDVKM. V was cut by 6 bases and J by 3 bases, with 12 bases left in between. Written as DNA, the CDR3 is TGTGCCAGCAGCTTAGCGGCACTCTACGAGCAGTACTTC. Translated, it gives CASSLAALYEQYF.

The V gene is TRBV7-3, the J gene TRBJ1-4; D is uncertain. The germline V and J ends were trimmed by 1 base and 2 bases, with 11 bases remaining between them. Per germline, CDR1 SGHTA and CDR2 FQGTGA. The CDR3 is made up of 16 amino acids. CDR3 bases: TGTGCCAGCAGCTTAATTGCGGGTTTGACTAATGAAAAACTGTTTTTT. Protein: CASSLIAGLTNEKLFF.

This clonotype has ten or more counts. The J gene is TRBJ2-1, the V gene TRBV6-2 or TRBV6-3; 12 nucleotides agree with TRBD2. J gave up 7 bases and V 6 bases, and 4 bases lay outside the gene matches. The CDR3 is 14 amino acids. CDR1 and CDR2 (germline): MNHEY, SVGEGT. CDR3 sequence (DNA): TGTGCCAGCAGACCGACTAGCGGGAGTAATGAGCAGTTCTTC. Protein sequence: CASRPTSGSNEQFF.